This T cell receptor beta chain was sequenced for a study of siplizumab effects on memory and regulatory T cells. Study-wide results and caveats: In siplizumab cultures, the suppressive function of proliferating Tregs remained unconfirmed.

With regard to this clone: Its antigen is unidentified.

The length of the CDR3 is 11 residues. Germline V lookup: CDR1 MDHEN, CDR2 SYDVKM. Trimming removed 5 bases at V and 3 bases at J, with 2 bases between. The protocol was immunoSEQ multiplex PCR, while the TCRdb copy is restricted to in-frame clones and leaves out a portion. Seen here are over 100,000 clones, 90% to 95% observed once, and the top ten hold roughly 1%. The TCR comes from a human donor in good health. The chain combines TRBV28 with TRBJ1-5, with no clear D. Sample: CD4+ T cells sorted from blood. CDR3 in DNA: TGTGCCAGCAGTCACAATCAGCCCCAGCATTTT. Protein sequence: CASSHNQPQHF.